This T cell receptor beta chain is from a study of cytomegalovirus exposure and HLA in healthy donors. Study findings and constraints: 87-base-pair reads could not separate some V segments, including TRBV6-2 and TRBV6-3.

PCR amplification relied on 60 Vbeta primers (plus 13 Jbeta primers). Assay used: immunoSEQ multiplex PCR; TCRdb lists only in-frame clones, some missing. This table has roughly 90,000 clones, roughly 80% appearing once. Germline CDR1 and CDR2: SGHVS and FQNEAQ. CDR3 size: 17 residues. The V end lost 1 base, the J end lost 2 bases, and 18 bases lay between the germline ends. A remark on this clone: Its specificity is not known.

The chain has TRBV7-8 and TRBJ2-7, with D tentatively TRBD2 (6 bases). This clonotype was sampled from a man aged 18 to 30 in good health and CMV-seronegative. The sample consisted of PBMCs. This CDR3 reads CASSLEIGSGIPYEQYF. CDR3 in DNA: TGTGCCAGCAGCTTAGAAATCGGTAGCGGAATCCCCTACGAGCAGTACTTC.